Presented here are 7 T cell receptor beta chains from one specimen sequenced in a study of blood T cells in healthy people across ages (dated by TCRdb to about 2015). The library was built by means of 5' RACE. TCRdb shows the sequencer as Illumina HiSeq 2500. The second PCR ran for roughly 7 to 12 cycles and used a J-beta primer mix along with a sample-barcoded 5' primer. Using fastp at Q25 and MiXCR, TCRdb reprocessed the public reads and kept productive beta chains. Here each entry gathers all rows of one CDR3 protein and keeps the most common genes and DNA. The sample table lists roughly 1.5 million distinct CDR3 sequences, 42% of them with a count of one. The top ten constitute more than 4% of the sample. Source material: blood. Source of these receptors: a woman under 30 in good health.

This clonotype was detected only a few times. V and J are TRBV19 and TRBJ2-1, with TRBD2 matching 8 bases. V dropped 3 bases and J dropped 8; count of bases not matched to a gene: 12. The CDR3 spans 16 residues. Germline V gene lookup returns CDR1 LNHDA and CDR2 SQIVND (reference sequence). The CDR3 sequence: CASSMSSGYLVHEQFF. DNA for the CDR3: TGTGCCAGTAGTATGTCTAGCGGGTACCTGGTCCATGAGCAGTTCTTC.

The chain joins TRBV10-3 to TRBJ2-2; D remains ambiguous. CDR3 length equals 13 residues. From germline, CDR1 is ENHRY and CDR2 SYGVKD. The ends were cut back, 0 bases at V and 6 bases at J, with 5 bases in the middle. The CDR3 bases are TGTGCCATCAGTGAGTCCTGGGCCGGGGAGCTGTTTTTT. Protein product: CAISESWAGELFF.

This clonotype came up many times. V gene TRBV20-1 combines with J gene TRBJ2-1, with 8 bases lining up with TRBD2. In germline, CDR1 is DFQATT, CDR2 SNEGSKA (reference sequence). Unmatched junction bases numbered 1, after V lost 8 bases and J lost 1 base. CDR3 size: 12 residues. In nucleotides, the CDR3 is TGCAGTTCGGGGGGGTCCTACAATGAGCAGTTCTTC. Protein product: CSSGGSYNEQFF.

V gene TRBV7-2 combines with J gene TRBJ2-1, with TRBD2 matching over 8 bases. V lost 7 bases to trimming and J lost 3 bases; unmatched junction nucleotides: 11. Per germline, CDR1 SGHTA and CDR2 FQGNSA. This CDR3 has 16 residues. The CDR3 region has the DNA TGTGCCAGCACCCACGGGGGGACTAGGGGCTACAATGAGCAGTTCTTC. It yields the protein CASTHGGTRGYNEQFF.

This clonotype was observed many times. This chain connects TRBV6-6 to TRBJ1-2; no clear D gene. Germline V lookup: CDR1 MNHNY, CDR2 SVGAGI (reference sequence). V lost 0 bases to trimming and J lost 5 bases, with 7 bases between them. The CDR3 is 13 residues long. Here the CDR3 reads CASSYSTAYGYTF. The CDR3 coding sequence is TGTGCCAGCAGTTACTCGACGGCTTATGGCTACACCTTC.

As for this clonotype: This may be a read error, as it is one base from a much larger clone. As DNA, the CDR3 is TGTGCCAGCAGCTTAACTAGCGGCATATACAATGAGCAGTACTTC. Its protein is CASSLTSGIYNEQYF. The rearrangement joins TRBV7-9 to TRBJ2-5, with 8 bases aligning to TRBD2. Trimming removed 2 bases from V and 11 bases from J; junction bases left unmatched: 13. The length of the CDR3 is 15 residues. Germline V gene lookup returns CDR1 SEHNR and CDR2 FQNEAQ (reference sequence).

The CDR3 protein is CASSFLRLAGGEQYF. Written as DNA, the CDR3 is TGTGCCAGCAGCTTTCTAAGACTAGCGGGGGGTGAGCAGTACTTC. The J gene is TRBJ2-5, the V gene TRBV7-9; 13 bases are shared with TRBD2. The V and J ends lost 3 bases and 11 bases, in that order; junction bases with no gene match: 9. The germline V gene has CDR1 SEHNR and CDR2 FQNEAQ (reference sequence). The CDR3 totals 15 residues.